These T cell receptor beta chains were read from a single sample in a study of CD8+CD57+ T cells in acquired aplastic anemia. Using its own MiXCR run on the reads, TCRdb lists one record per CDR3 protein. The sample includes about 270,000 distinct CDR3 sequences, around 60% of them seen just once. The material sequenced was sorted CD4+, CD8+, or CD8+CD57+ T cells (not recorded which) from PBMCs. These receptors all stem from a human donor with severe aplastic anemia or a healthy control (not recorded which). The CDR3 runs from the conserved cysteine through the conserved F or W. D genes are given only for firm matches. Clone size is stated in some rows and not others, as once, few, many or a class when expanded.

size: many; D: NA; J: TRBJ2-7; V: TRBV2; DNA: TGTGCCAGCAGCTACAGGGACTACGAGCAGTACTTC; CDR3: CASSYRDYEQYF
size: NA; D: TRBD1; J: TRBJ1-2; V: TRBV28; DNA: TGTGCCAGCAGTTTATTCCAGGGGGGCAGGGGCTGCACCTTC; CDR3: CASSLFQGGRGCTF
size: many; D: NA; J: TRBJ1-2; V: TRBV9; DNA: TGTGCCAGCAGCGTATTCGACGGCAGGGGAATTAGTGGCTACACCTTC; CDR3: CASSVFDGRGISGYTF
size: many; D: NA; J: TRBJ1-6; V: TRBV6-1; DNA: TGTGCCAGCAGTGAAGACGAAACAGGTCCACCCCTCCACTTT; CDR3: CASSEDETGPPLHF
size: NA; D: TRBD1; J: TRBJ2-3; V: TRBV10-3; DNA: TGTGCCATCACCGGACAGGGGGCAACAGATACGCAGTATTTT; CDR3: CAITGQGATDTQYF
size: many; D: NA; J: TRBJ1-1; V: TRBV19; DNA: TGTGCCAGTAGTATCAAGATGAACACTGAAGCTTTCTTT; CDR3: CASSIKMNTEAFF
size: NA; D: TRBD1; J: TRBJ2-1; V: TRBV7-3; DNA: TGTGCCAGCAACCCAAGGACAGGAAAAGAGACCCAGTTCTTC; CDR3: CASNPRTGKETQFF
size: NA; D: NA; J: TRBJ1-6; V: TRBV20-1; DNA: TGCAGTGCTAGGGGGCTGGGAGGGGTAAACAATTCACCCCTCCACTTT; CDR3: CSARGLGGVNNSPLHF
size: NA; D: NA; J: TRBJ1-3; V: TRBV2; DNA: TGTGCCAGCAGGAGCACCTCGGCCGGAAACACCATATATTTT; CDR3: CASRSTSAGNTIYF
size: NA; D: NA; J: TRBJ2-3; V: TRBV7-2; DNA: TGTGCCAGCAGCTTAGGGGATAATACGCAGTATTTT; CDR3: CASSLGDNTQYF
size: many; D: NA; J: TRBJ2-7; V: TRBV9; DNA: TGTGCCAGCAGCGTAGCTGGGGACACCTCCTTCCACGAGCAGTACTTC; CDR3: CASSVAGDTSFHEQYF
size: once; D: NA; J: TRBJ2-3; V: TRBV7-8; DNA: TGTGCCAGCAGCTTAGGGGCACGAGATACGCAGTATTTT; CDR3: CASSLGARDTQYF
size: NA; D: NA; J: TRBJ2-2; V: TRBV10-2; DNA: TGCGCCAGCAGTGAGGAGTCAGGCTTCAGCGGGGAGCTGTTTTTT; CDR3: CASSEESGFSGELFF
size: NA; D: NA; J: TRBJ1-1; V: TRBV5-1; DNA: TGCGCCAGCAGCTTGGTGGCCAGGGAGAACACTGAAGCTTTCTTT; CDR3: CASSLVARENTEAFF
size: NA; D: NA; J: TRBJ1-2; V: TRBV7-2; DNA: TGTGCCAGCAGCTTAGCGAGGGGACAACGAGAGGGCTACACCTTC; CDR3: CASSLARGQREGYTF
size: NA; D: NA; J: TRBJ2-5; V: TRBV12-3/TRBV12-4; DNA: TGTGCCAGCAGTTCGTTGTACCAAGAGACCCAGTACTTC; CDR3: CASSSLYQETQYF
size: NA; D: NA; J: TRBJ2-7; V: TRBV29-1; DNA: TGCAGCGCTTCGGGAGTTGGATACGAGCAGTACTTC; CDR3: CSASGVGYEQYF
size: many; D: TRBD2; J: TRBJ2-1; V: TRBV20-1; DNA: TGCAGTGCTAGAGATCGACTAGCGGGGGCCACGAGGGCAATTGGTGAGCAGTTCTTC; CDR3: CSARDRLAGATRAIGEQFF
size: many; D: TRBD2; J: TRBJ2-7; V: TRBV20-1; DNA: TGCAGTGCTCTCGGACTAGCGGGGGACAGCTCCTACGAGCAGTACTTC; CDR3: CSALGLAGDSSYEQYF
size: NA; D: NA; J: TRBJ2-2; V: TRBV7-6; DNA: TGTGCCAGCAGCCCAGTTAAGGGCCCCTCTGGAAACACCGGGGAGCTGTTTTTT; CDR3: CASSPVKGPSGNTGELFF
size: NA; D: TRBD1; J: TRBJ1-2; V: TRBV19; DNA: TGTGCCAGTTCACCGGACAGGGGGCACTATGGCTACACCTTC; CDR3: CASSPDRGHYGYTF